This T cell receptor (beta chain) was sequenced in a study of T-cell memory formation after mild COVID-19. This clonotype was detected many times. Its antigen is unidentified. After 5'RACE with constant-segment primers, TCR alpha and TCR beta cDNA libraries carrying sample barcodes and UMIs were obtained. A single record per CDR3 protein comes from TCRdb applying MiXCR to the 5' RACE reads. Of 580,000 or so distinct CDR3 sequences listed, 17% are singletons. Germline V gene data show CDR1 as MNHNY and CDR2 as SVGAGI (reference sequence). The CDR3 has 12 residues. V was trimmed by 4 bases and J by 5 bases, leaving 8 bases between them. Study-wide results and limits: Contracting clones localized mainly to CM and EM when CD4+ and mainly to EMRA when CD8+. Clones that shrank (day 15 to 85) were balanced CD4/CD8, whereas later expanders leaned CD4+.

The chain employs TRBV6-6 and TRBJ1-1; a possible D gene is TRBD1 (6 bases). This TCR was recovered from an adult woman who had mild COVID-19 (a few samples of this study predate the infection). Cell type and time point are not known. Sequenced sample: PBMCs or a T cell subset sorted from them (not recorded which). CDR3 DNA: TGTGCCAGCAGTTCTACAGGGACTGAAGCTTTCTTT. This codes for CASSSTGTEAFF.